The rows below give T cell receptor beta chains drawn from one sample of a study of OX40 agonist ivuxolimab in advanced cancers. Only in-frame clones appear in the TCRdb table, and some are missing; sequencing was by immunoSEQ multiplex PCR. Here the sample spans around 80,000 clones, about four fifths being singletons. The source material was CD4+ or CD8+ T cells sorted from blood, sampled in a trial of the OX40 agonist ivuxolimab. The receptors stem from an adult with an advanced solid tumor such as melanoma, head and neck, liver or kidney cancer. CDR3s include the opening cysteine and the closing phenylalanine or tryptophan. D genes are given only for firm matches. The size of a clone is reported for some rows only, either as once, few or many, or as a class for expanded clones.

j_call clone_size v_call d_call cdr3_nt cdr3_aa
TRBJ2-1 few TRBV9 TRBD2 TGTGCCAGCAGCTTAGCGGGACACTCCTACAATGAGCAGTTCTTC CASSLAGHSYNEQFF
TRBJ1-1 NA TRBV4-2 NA TGTGCCAGCAGCCAAGATGAATTGATTTCGGGGGAGGGCGCTTTCTTT CASSQDELISGEGAFF
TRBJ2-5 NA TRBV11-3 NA TGTGCCAGCAGCTCGGGACATTCAGAGACCCAGTACTTC CASSSGHSETQYF
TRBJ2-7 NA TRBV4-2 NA TGTGCCAGCAGTCCCAAAGAGCTAGCTGGCTACGAGCAGTACTTC CASSPKELAGYEQYF
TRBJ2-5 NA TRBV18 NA TGTGCCAGCTCACCAGGCGGCCAGGAGACCCAGTACTTC CASSPGGQETQYF
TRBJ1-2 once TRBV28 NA TGTGCCAGCAGCCTTTCGGGACCCCGGGACTATGGCTACACCTTC CASSLSGPRDYGYTF
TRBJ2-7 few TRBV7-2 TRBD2 TGTGCCAGCGCGCCTAGCGGGGCCACCTACGAGCAGTACTTC CASAPSGATYEQYF
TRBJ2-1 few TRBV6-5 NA TGTGCCAGCACCTCGGTTTATTCCAATGAGCAGTTCTTC CASTSVYSNEQFF
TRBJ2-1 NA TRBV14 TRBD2 TGTGCCAGCAGCCAAGCTAGCGGGAGTCTCTATGAGCAGTTCTTC CASSQASGSLYEQFF
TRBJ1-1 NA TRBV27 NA TGTGCCAGCAGTTTCAGGGAAACCACTGAAGCTTTCTTT CASSFRETTEAFF
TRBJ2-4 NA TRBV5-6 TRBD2 TGTGCCAGCAGCTTCCTAGCGGGGTATGGAAGAGACATTCAGTACTTC CASSFLAGYGRDIQYF
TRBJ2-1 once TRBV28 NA TGTGCCACCTATGACCGAGCCAATGAGCAGTTCTTC CATYDRANEQFF
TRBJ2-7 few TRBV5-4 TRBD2 TGTGCCAGCAGCGGAGGGACTAGCGGGAAATCTTACGAGCAGTACTTC CASSGGTSGKSYEQYF
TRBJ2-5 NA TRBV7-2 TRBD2 TGTGCCAGCAGCTTAGTCGGACTAGCGTTTGAAGAGACCCAGTACTTC CASSLVGLAFEETQYF
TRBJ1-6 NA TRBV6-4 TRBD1 TGTGCCAGCAGTGTCGACAGGGACTCACCCCTCCACTTT CASSVDRDSPLHF
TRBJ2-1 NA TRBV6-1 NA TGTGCCAGCAGTGAACACGGAGCCTACAATGAGCAGTTCTTC CASSEHGAYNEQFF
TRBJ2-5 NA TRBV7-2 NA TGTGCCAGCAGCCCAAGGGGTGGGGGGCGGAATGGAGGAGAGACCCAGTACTTC CASSPRGGGRNGGETQYF